Below are 3 T cell receptor beta chains sequenced from a single sample in a study of CD8 T cells in Susac syndrome. Reverse transcription of about 0.45 to 1 ug RNA was carried out with random hexamers. TCRdb reprocessed the immunoSEQ multiplex PCR reads via MiXCR and lists one record per CDR3 protein. The data contain approximately 160,000 distinct CDR3 sequences, 90% to 96% of them singletons. Sequencing was carried out using CD4+ T cells from PBMCs. The receptors derive from a human donor with Susac syndrome.

The chain uses TRBV27 and TRBJ1-5; D possibly corresponds to TRBD1 (5 bases). The CDR3 has 15 residues. Trimming cost V 1 base and J 3 bases, with 10 bases left between them. Germline CDR1 MNHEY, CDR2 SMNVEV (reference sequence). The CDR3 DNA reads TGTGCCAGCAGTTTATGGGGCGCGATCAATCAGCCCCAGCATTTT. Protein sequence: CASSLWGAINQPQHF.

The chain recombines TRBV29-1 with TRBJ2-1, with TRBD2 matching 8 bases. Germline V gives CDR1 SQVTM, CDR2 ANQGSEA. V was clipped by 6 bases and J by 4 bases; unmatched bases: 8. The CDR3 totals 14 residues. The CDR3: CSVRAGTSYNEQFF. In DNA, the CDR3 is TGCAGCGTCCGGGCCGGGACTAGTTACAATGAGCAGTTCTTC.

This chain links TRBV4-3 with TRBJ2-5; D remains unclear. The V gene lost 3 bases and the J gene lost 5 bases, with 10 bases spanning the gap. The CDR3 length is 13 residues. CDR1 and CDR2 from the germline V gene are LGHNA and YSLEER. The CDR3 DNA follows: TGCGCCAGCAGCCAGGCGGTGGGGGAGACCCAGTACTTC. Its translation is CASSQAVGETQYF.